This is a list of T cell receptor beta chains from one sample in a study of identical twins. MiXCR, applied by TCRdb to the 5' RACE reads, yields one record per CDR3 protein. The sample records 350,000 to 500,000 distinct CDR3 sequences, 18% being singletons. The sequenced material came from naive T cells sorted from blood. The source of these receptors is a man between 50 and 59 years old in good health. The conserved cysteine and the conserved F or W are not part of the CDR3 here.

V: TRBV18; J: TRBJ1-5; CDR3: ASSPGTERNQPQH
V: TRBV15; J: TRBJ2-1; CDR3: ATSRGGDEQF
V: TRBV30; J: TRBJ2-2; CDR3: AWSGGVGELF
V: TRBV20-1; J: TRBJ2-7; CDR3: SARTGRGYEQY
V: TRBV4-2; J: TRBJ1-4; CDR3: ASSQVRGLGEKLF
V: TRBV7-8; J: TRBJ1-1; CDR3: ASSPVVGVGSVVNTEAF
V: TRBV20-1; J: TRBJ2-1; CDR3: SASSGSLNNEQF
V: TRBV2; J: TRBJ1-1; CDR3: ASSDGPNTEAF
V: TRBV6-6; J: TRBJ2-2; CDR3: AGGTANTGELF
V: TRBV7-2; J: TRBJ2-3; CDR3: ASSSGLAGGQDTQY
V: TRBV5-1; J: TRBJ2-6; CDR3: ASSVDGSGANVLT
V: TRBV30; J: TRBJ2-1; CDR3: AWREGNSYNEQF
V: TRBV20-1; J: TRBJ2-7; CDR3: SAPQILRYEQY
V: TRBV9; J: TRBJ2-1; CDR3: ASSDSLAGGGSYNEQF
V: TRBV5-6; J: TRBJ1-5; CDR3: ASSLGGTGNQPQH
V: TRBV14; J: TRBJ2-7; CDR3: ASSPLWGSSYEQY
V: TRBV18; J: TRBJ2-7; CDR3: ASSPPVGTGSYEQY
V: TRBV20-1; J: TRBJ2-3; CDR3: SARRQGGTDTQY
V: TRBV4-3; J: TRBJ2-3; CDR3: ASSQTSGTADTQY
V: TRBV6-2/TRBV6-3; J: TRBJ2-1; CDR3: ASSYSLALYNEQF
V: TRBV12-3/TRBV12-4; J: TRBJ2-7; CDR3: ASSFPRAAYEQY
V: TRBV20-1; J: TRBJ2-1; CDR3: SARGTASLNEQF
V: TRBV20-1; J: TRBJ2-2; CDR3: SATYSDTGELF
V: TRBV20-1; J: TRBJ1-5; CDR3: SARGGRGQEQPQH
V: TRBV5-1; J: TRBJ2-7; CDR3: ASSNGYRSYEQY
V: TRBV5-1; J: TRBJ1-6; CDR3: ASSVTSYNSPLH
V: TRBV5-1; J: TRBJ2-5; CDR3: ASTDVSGGGETQY
V: TRBV24-1; J: TRBJ2-1; CDR3: ATSDKGEWGNEQF
V: TRBV28; J: TRBJ2-7; CDR3: ASRTGTSVLRQY
V: TRBV27; J: TRBJ2-7; CDR3: ASSLRDRASYEQY
V: TRBV15; J: TRBJ1-1; CDR3: ATRTGAGTEAF
V: TRBV20-1; J: TRBJ2-3; CDR3: SARDGTSGRSGTDTQY
V: TRBV4-1; J: TRBJ1-2; CDR3: ASSQGTGVFGYT
V: TRBV20-1; J: TRBJ2-7; CDR3: SAPSRSYEQY
V: TRBV4-2; J: TRBJ2-1; CDR3: ASSQVGLAPNEQF
V: TRBV7-2; J: TRBJ2-3; CDR3: ASSSNPGSQY
V: TRBV4-1; J: TRBJ2-7; CDR3: ASRPLLRTGQPHYEQY
V: TRBV12-3/TRBV12-4; J: TRBJ2-3; CDR3: ASSWGTGKGTTQY
V: TRBV5-1; J: TRBJ2-2; CDR3: ASSRDPTGELF
V: TRBV7-2; J: TRBJ1-1; CDR3: ASSLVGGRLMNTEAF
V: TRBV20-1; J: TRBJ2-1; CDR3: SAGDPSYNEQF
V: TRBV4-2; J: TRBJ2-7; CDR3: ASSQAPGTGANEQY
V: TRBV20-1; J: TRBJ1-5; CDR3: SASQSNQPQH
V: TRBV6-2/TRBV6-3; J: TRBJ2-5; CDR3: ASSNLAGTETQY
V: TRBV7-2; J: TRBJ1-2; CDR3: ASSSRGLIYGYT
V: TRBV12-3/TRBV12-4; J: TRBJ2-6; CDR3: ASSFVGANVLT
V: TRBV20-1; J: TRBJ2-3; CDR3: SARATGLTDTQY
V: TRBV29-1; J: TRBJ2-1; CDR3: SAFQRSGSLVFNEQF
V: TRBV7-3; J: TRBJ2-1; CDR3: ASSSGALAGGLEQF
V: TRBV24-1; J: TRBJ2-5; CDR3: ATSDPWTSGGQETQY
V: TRBV6-2/TRBV6-3; J: TRBJ2-7; CDR3: ASSYRRTDYEQY
V: TRBV5-1; J: TRBJ2-1; CDR3: ASSSWTGGAYNEQF
V: TRBV7-2; J: TRBJ2-3; CDR3: ASSFPYTDTQY
V: TRBV11-1; J: TRBJ2-3; CDR3: ASSWTSGRSVVRDTQY
V: TRBV20-1; J: TRBJ2-7; CDR3: SAWRPDGAYEQY
V: TRBV4-3; J: TRBJ2-6; CDR3: ASSQDLASQYVAGANVLT
V: TRBV4-1; J: TRBJ2-7; CDR3: ASSHSGTGDYEQY
V: TRBV28; J: TRBJ2-5; CDR3: ASSSPLGTVQETQY
V: TRBV7-9; J: TRBJ2-7; CDR3: ASSSDRDGAYEQY